The T cell receptor (beta chain) described here comes from a study of OX40 agonist ivuxolimab in advanced cancers. Study-level background: Patients achieving partial responses numbered three: one hepatocellular carcinoma case and two cutaneous melanoma cases. Study-level findings and limits: CD8+ T cells (on average) carried more expanded clones than CD4+ T cells. It was also the case that some nonresponders had low normalized T-cell clonal expansion.

Autoimmune disease history or systemic immunosuppression disqualified patients. Of note for this clone: The antigen is undetermined.

Some clones are missing from TCRdb's copy, which holds only in-frame ones; the method was immunoSEQ multiplex PCR. The sample lists 66,000 or so clones; around 93% were seen once. This receptor was obtained from an adult with an advanced solid tumor such as melanoma, head and neck, liver or kidney cancer. The specimen comprised CD4+ or CD8+ T cells sorted from blood, sampled in a trial of the OX40 agonist ivuxolimab.

CDR3 amino acids: CASSLGVLAGFREQFF. CDR3 bases: TGTGCCAGCAGCTTAGGGGTACTAGCGGGGTTTCGTGAGCAGTTCTTC. The chain carries TRBV7-2 and TRBJ2-1, with 10 bases lining up with TRBD2. CDR3 size: 16 residues. Germline V gene data show CDR1 as SGHTA and CDR2 as FQGNSA. V lost 1 base and J lost 9; bases outside the gene matches: 9.